This T cell receptor (beta chain) was recorded in a study of regulatory T cells in long-lasting Graves disease. General study findings and limits: Among the persistent patients, 2,500 to 3,000 public clonotypes were shared, more than the approximately 970 shared among new patients.

Time point: newly diagnosed GD, antithyroid drugs for less than 3 months. The TCR library was prepared using RNA isolated from PBMCs. This clonotype was detected many times. The antigen remains undetermined. Construction of TCR beta libraries relied on iRepertoire HTBI primers and on Arm-PCR targeting CDR3 regions. TCRdb analysed the multiplex PCR reads with MiXCR anew, one entry per CDR3 protein. This table has about 440,000 distinct CDR3 sequences, under 15% appearing once. The CDR3 is made up of 15 amino acids. Germline CDR1 reads SEHNR; CDR2 reads FQNEAQ (reference sequence). V was pared by 5 bases and J by 4 bases, with 17 bases between. The same data also went into a second study, on T cells in Graves' hyperthyroidism and ophthalmopathy. That source notes: HTBI primers were employed in a first-round RT-PCR of the TCR CDR3.

Specimen: peripheral blood mononuclear cells (PBMCs), collected at new diagnosis, from a patient treated with antithyroid drugs. The chain recombines TRBV7-9 with TRBJ1-1; weak D call: TRBD1 (6 bases). The TCR was taken from a woman aged 25 to 39 with Graves disease. The CDR3 region has the DNA TGTGCCAGCAGCGCAGGACAGCGGGGGGGCACTGAAGCTTTCTTT. Its translation: CASSAGQRGGTEAFF.